This T cell receptor beta chain was sequenced during a study of preoperative IRX-2 immunotherapy in early breast cancer. Profiling relied on immunoSEQ multiplex PCR, and the TCRdb table lists in-frame clones only, not all of them. The sample has about 33,000 clones; 89% are singletons. The treatment: preoperative locoregional IRX-2 cytokine immunotherapy. Preoperative locoregional IRX-2 cytokine immunotherapy was tested in the phase Ib source study. This CDR3 contains 14 residues. Germline CDR1 reads MRHNA; CDR2 reads SNTAGT. The V end was cut by 6 bases, the J end by 0 bases, with 12 bases between. Here the sequenced sample was tumor tissue, taken after IRX-2 immunotherapy. The clonotype comes from a human donor with breast cancer. This chain joins TRBV6-4 and TRBJ2-7, with D perhaps TRBD2 (6 bases). CDR3 amino acids: CASRGLLSSYEQYF. DNA of the CDR3: TGTGCCAGCAGGGGACTCCTGAGCTCCTACGAGCAGTACTTC.